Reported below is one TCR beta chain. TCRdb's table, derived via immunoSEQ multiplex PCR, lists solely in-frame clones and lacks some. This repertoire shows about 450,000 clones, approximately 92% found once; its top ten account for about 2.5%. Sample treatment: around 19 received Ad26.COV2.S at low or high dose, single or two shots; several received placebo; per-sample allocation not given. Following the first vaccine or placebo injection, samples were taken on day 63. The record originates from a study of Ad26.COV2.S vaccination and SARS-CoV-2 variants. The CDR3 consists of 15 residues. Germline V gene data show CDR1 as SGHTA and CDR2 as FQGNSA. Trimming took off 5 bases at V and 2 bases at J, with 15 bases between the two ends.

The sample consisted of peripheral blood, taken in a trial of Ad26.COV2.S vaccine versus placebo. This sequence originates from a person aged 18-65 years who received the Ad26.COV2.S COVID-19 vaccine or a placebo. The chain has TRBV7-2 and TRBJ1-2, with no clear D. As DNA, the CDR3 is TGTGCCAGCAGCCAGAACAACGGCAGGAACTATGGCTACACCTTC. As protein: CASSQNNGRNYGYTF.